The 27 T cell receptor beta chains presented below share a single source sample, sequenced in a study of shared clonotypes between healthy human individuals. Cells designated naive CD8 were CD45RO-negative and were positively selected for CCR7, with terminally differentiated effector memory CD45RA+ cells excluded. The method was immunoSEQ multiplex PCR; TCRdb's version includes in-frame clones alone and lacks a portion of them. Among around 2.1 million clones listed, about 93% were seen once. Sequences were obtained from naive CD8+ T cells from PBMCs. The receptor set was obtained from a young man in good health. Some clones in this sample may be carry-over from other donors' samples.

This clone was counted a single time. This chain links TRBV11-2 with TRBJ2-6; D call uncertain. The CDR3 extends over 16 amino acids. Trimming took 3 bases from V and 0 from J, leaving 9 bases between them. CDR1 and CDR2 (germline): SGHAT, FQNNGV. The CDR3 sequence: CASSFMAASGANVLTF. The CDR3 DNA reads as TGTGCCAGCAGCTTTATGGCTGCCTCTGGGGCCAACGTCCTGACTTTC. Supplemented by reference TRBV11-2 and TRBJ2-6, the full variable domain reads EAGVAQSPRYKIIEKRQSVAFWCNPISGHATLYWYQQILGQGPKLLIQFQNNGVVDDSQLPKDRFSAERLKGVDSTLKIQPAKLEDSAVYLCASSFMAASGANVLTFGAGSRLTVL.

The genes are TRBV7-9 and TRBJ2-7; D is uncertain. Trimming cost V 5 bases and J 5 bases, with 22 bases left between them. The CDR3 extends over 16 amino acids. CDR1 and CDR2 (germline): SEHNR, FQNEAQ (reference sequence). This CDR3 reads CASSAPGPWAIHEQYF. Written as DNA, the CDR3 is TGTGCCAGCAGCGCCCCCGGGCCTTGGGCGATCCACGAGCAGTACTTC.

Turning to this clone: At the DNA level, this CDR3 is encoded by other sequences in the same sample as well. The V gene is TRBV9, the J gene TRBJ2-2; TRBD1 matches at 11 bases. Germline loops: CDR1 SGDLS, CDR2 YYNGEE. The CDR3 covers 16 residues. The trim removed 3 bases at V and 4 bases at J, leaving 5 bases unmatched. DNA of the CDR3: TGTGCCAGCAGCGCTGGGACAGGGGGTTTCACCGGGGAGCTGTTTTTT. Translating gives CASSAGTGGFTGELFF. Combining the CDR3 with reference TRBV9 and TRBJ2-2 gives the whole variable domain DSGVTQTPKHLITATGQRVTLRCSPRSGDLSVYWYQQSLDQGLQFLIQYYNGEERAKGNILERFSAQQFPDLHSELNLSSLELGDSALYFCASSAGTGGFTGELFFGEGSRLTVL.

The rearrangement joins TRBV6-6 to TRBJ1-5; D is uncertain. CDR3 length equals 15 residues. Trimming shortened V by 7 bases and J by 3 bases, and 16 bases separated the two germline ends. Germline V gene sequence: CDR1 MNHNY, CDR2 SVGAGI (reference sequence). DNA for the CDR3: TGTGCCAGCACCCAGGCCTTCCTTTCCAATCAGCCCCAGCATTTT. It translates to CASTQAFLSNQPQHF.

The rearrangement links TRBV5-1 to TRBJ1-4, with D maybe TRBD1 (6 bases). The CDR3 consists of 16 residues. Deletions cut 2 bases from V and 0 bases from J, with 11 bases between. Germline V gene sequence: CDR1 SGHRS, CDR2 YFSETQ. CDR3 sequence: CASSFRDISTNEKLFF. In nucleotides, the CDR3 is TGCGCCAGCAGCTTCAGGGACATCTCAACTAATGAAAAACTGTTTTTT.

V and J are TRBV28 and TRBJ1-1, with D unresolved. Germline assignment: CDR1 MDHEN and CDR2 SYDVKM. V was trimmed by 5 bases and J by 6 bases, leaving 10 bases between them. The CDR3 length is 12 residues. CDR3 coding DNA: TGTGCCAGCAGTGTTCCCCCGTCTGAAGCTTTCTTT. Translation: CASSVPPSEAFF.

Comment on this clone: The same CDR3 also results from other DNA sequences found in this sample. The chain employs TRBV6-1 and TRBJ2-7; D gene unclear. The germline V gene encodes CDR1 MNHNS and CDR2 SASEGT. V was pared by 1 base and J by 0 bases, with 7 bases between. The CDR3 loop spans 14 amino acids. CDR3 sequence reads: CASSEGTASYEQYF. CDR3 bases: TGTGCCAGCAGTGAAGGTACAGCCTCCTACGAGCAGTACTTC.

The J gene is TRBJ2-7, the V gene TRBV9; the match to TRBD1 covers 7 bases. The V gene's germline CDR1 is SGDLS and CDR2 YYNGEE. This CDR3 is built from 15 residues. The V and J ends lost 3 bases and 0 bases, in that order; junction bases with no gene match: 6. CDR3 region: CASSEGQAHSYEQYF. The CDR3 DNA sequence: TGTGCCAGCAGCGAAGGACAGGCACACTCCTACGAGCAGTACTTC.

V is TRBV6-6 and J is TRBJ2-2, with TRBD2 identical over 9 bases. Germline CDR1 is MNHNY and CDR2 is SVGAGI (reference sequence). J gave up 5 bases and V 0 bases, and 4 bases lay outside the gene matches. CDR3 length: 16 amino acids. DNA of the CDR3: TGTGCCAGCAGTTACTCAGCGGGAGGATCAACCGGGGAGCTGTTTTTT. Translating it yields CASSYSAGGSTGELFF.

Note on this clone: Other DNA sequences in this sample translate to the same CDR3. J is TRBJ2-7 and V is TRBV5-1, with unresolved D. The CDR3 runs 13 residues. Germline V gene data show CDR1 as SGHRS and CDR2 as YFSETQ. V was shortened by 0 bases and J by 3 bases, with 7 bases between the two germline ends. The CDR3 region is CASSLGLLYEQYF. CDR3 nucleotides: TGCGCCAGCAGCTTGGGCCTTCTCTACGAGCAGTACTTC.

J is TRBJ2-3 and V is TRBV7-8, with 11 bases fitting TRBD2. This CDR3 is 18 amino acids long. CDR1 and CDR2 from the germline V gene are SGHVS and FQNEAQ. The trim removed 5 bases at V and 8 bases at J, leaving 18 bases unmatched. This CDR3 reads CASSLPLAGAVGVATQYF. DNA for the CDR3: TGTGCCAGCAGCCTCCCACTAGCGGGAGCAGTGGGCGTAGCTACGCAGTATTTT. Full variable domain (outside the CDR3, taken from reference TRBV7-8 and TRBJ2-3): GAGVSQSPRYKVAKRGQDVALRCDPISGHVSLFWYQQALGQGPEFLTYFQNEAQLDKSGLPSDRFFAERPEGSVSTLKIQRTQQEDSAVYLCASSLPLAGAVGVATQYFGPGTRLTVL.

The rearrangement links TRBV7-9 to TRBJ1-1; possible D gene TRBD1, 6 bases. This CDR3 has 16 amino acids. The germline V and J ends were trimmed by 5 bases and 0 bases, with 16 bases remaining between them. CDR1 is SEHNR and CDR2 is FQNEAQ in the germline V gene (reference sequence). The CDR3 protein is CASSPRIGQMNTEAFF. The CDR3 nucleotides read TGTGCCAGCAGCCCAAGGATCGGACAGATGAACACTGAAGCTTTCTTT.

With respect to this clone: The same CDR3 arises from other DNA sequences in this sample as well. This chain joins TRBV9 and TRBJ1-1; no firm D call. The CDR3 length is 13 residues. Trimming left V 0 bases short and J 0 bases short, with 3 bases between. Looked up from germline, CDR1 is SGDLS and CDR2 is YYNGEE. The CDR3 loop is CASSVVMNTEAFF. DNA for the CDR3: TGTGCCAGCAGCGTAGTAATGAACACTGAAGCTTTCTTT.

The chain employs TRBV18 and TRBJ1-1; D may be TRBD1 (5 bases). CDR3 size: 14 residues. Trimming pared 3 bases from V and 3 bases from J, leaving 11 bases between. Germline V gene data show CDR1 as KGHSH and CDR2 as LQKENI. The CDR3 sequence: CASSPPGEYTEAFF. CDR3 DNA: TGTGCCAGCTCACCCCCGGGGGAGTACACTGAAGCTTTCTTT.

The chain couples TRBV4-1 to TRBJ1-1, with 7 bases fitting TRBD1. The CDR3 length is 18 residues. The germline gives CDR1 MGHRA, CDR2 YSYEKL. J was trimmed by 5 bases and V by 3 bases; bases with no gene match: 18. CDR3 loop: CASSHQPTTGKVGTEAFF. CDR3 DNA sequence: TGCGCCAGCAGCCACCAGCCTACGACAGGGAAGGTAGGGACTGAAGCTTTCTTT.

This chain joins TRBV5-8 and TRBJ1-2, with no clear D. The CDR3 runs 14 residues. Germline CDR1 is SGHTS and CDR2 is YDEGEE. V was pared by 7 bases and J by 3 bases, with 16 bases between. The CDR3 reads CASRAGRPDYGYTF. The CDR3, as DNA: TGTGCCAGCCGGGCGGGCCGACCCGACTATGGCTACACCTTC.

This CDR3 is CASSLSSTGEAYNEQFF. CDR3 in DNA: TGTGCCAGCAGTTTATCGAGTACGGGAGAAGCCTACAATGAGCAGTTCTTC. This chain uses TRBV27 with TRBJ2-1; D might be TRBD2 (6 bases). The V end lost 0 bases, the J end lost 2 bases, and 14 bases lay between the germline ends. Per the germline V gene, CDR1 is MNHEY and CDR2 is SMNVEV (reference sequence). The CDR3 consists of 17 residues.

The chain combines TRBV14 with TRBJ1-2; D gene ambiguous. The CDR3 loop spans 14 amino acids. The ends were cut back, 0 bases at V and 8 bases at J, with 13 bases in the middle. Per germline, CDR1 SGHDN and CDR2 FVKESK. CDR3 in DNA: TGTGCCAGCAGCCAAGATTCCAGCCTAGAAGGCTACACCTTC. Translated, it gives CASSQDSSLEGYTF.

J is TRBJ1-5 and V is TRBV27; D is unresolved. CDR1 and CDR2 (germline): MNHEY, SMNVEV (reference sequence). The CDR3 contains 13 residues. V gave up 4 bases and J gave up 7 bases, with 11 bases separating them. The CDR3 protein is CASSWEGEQPQHF. For the CDR3, the DNA is TGTGCCAGCAGTTGGGAGGGCGAACAGCCCCAGCATTTT.

This clone has a single count. The V gene is TRBV7-8, the J gene TRBJ2-7; D uncertain. The CDR3 extends over 16 amino acids. The germline V gene has CDR1 SGHVS and CDR2 FQNEAQ. Trimming removed 2 bases at V and 0 bases at J, with 14 bases between. The CDR3 nucleotides read TGTGCCAGCAGCTTATCTCCGGGTATAAGCTCCTACGAGCAGTACTTC. The encoded protein is CASSLSPGISSYEQYF. Filled out from reference TRBV7-8 and TRBJ2-7, the complete variable domain reads GAGVSQSPRYKVAKRGQDVALRCDPISGHVSLFWYQQALGQGPEFLTYFQNEAQLDKSGLPSDRFFAERPEGSVSTLKIQRTQQEDSAVYLCASSLSPGISSYEQYFGPGTRLTVT.

This chain joins TRBV6-5 and TRBJ2-3; D tentatively reads TRBD1 or TRBD2 (5 bases each). Looked up from germline, CDR1 is MNHEY and CDR2 is SVGAGI. CDR3 size: 15 residues. Trimming took 0 bases from V and 5 from J, leaving 12 bases between them. CDR3 DNA: TGTGCCAGCAGTTACTCGGGGCTACGGGAAGATACGCAGTATTTT. Protein: CASSYSGLREDTQYF.

This clone was recorded once. CDR3 bases: TGTGCCAGCAGCTTTCTTTCGCGGACAGCAAAAGAGACCCAGTACTTC. Translated: CASSFLSRTAKETQYF. V is TRBV7-8 and J is TRBJ2-5; D might be TRBD1 (6 bases). Germline V CDR1 and CDR2: SGHVS, FQNEAQ. The CDR3 covers 16 residues. V shed 3 bases and J shed 3 bases, with 17 bases lying between them.

The chain employs TRBV7-9 and TRBJ2-2; 7 bases line up with TRBD1. The ends lost 3 bases at V and 2 bases at J; junction bases unmatched: 6. The CDR3 length is 16 residues. The germline V gene has CDR1 SEHNR and CDR2 FQNEAQ (reference sequence). The CDR3 region is CASSFHRDRNTGELFF. The CDR3 nucleotides are TGTGCCAGCAGCTTCCACCGGGACAGAAACACCGGGGAGCTGTTTTTT. The whole variable domain, remainder taken from reference TRBV7-9 and TRBJ2-2, is DTGVSQNPRHKITKRGQNVTFRCDPISEHNRLYWYRQTLGQGPEFLTYFQNEAQLEKSRLLSDRFSAERPKGSFSTLEIQRTEQGDSAMYLCASSFHRDRNTGELFFGEGSRLTVL.

The chain employs TRBV9 and TRBJ2-7; 7 bases match TRBD2. J was trimmed by 6 bases and V by 0 bases; bases with no gene match: 9. The length of the CDR3 is 15 residues. Germline V gene sequence: CDR1 SGDLS, CDR2 YYNGEE. The CDR3 loop reads CASSVAAGVGFEQYF. In DNA, the CDR3 is TGTGCCAGCAGCGTAGCGGCGGGAGTAGGCTTCGAGCAGTACTTC.

The chain joins TRBV7-9 to TRBJ2-3, with D possibly matching TRBD2 (5 bases). This CDR3 has 16 amino acids. The V end was cut by 4 bases, the J end by 0 bases, with 14 bases between. Germline V gives CDR1 SEHNR, CDR2 FQNEAQ (reference sequence). In nucleotides, the CDR3 is TGTGCCAGCAGCTCACCGGTAGCGCCTAGCACAGATACGCAGTATTTT. The encoded protein is CASSSPVAPSTDTQYF.

The V call is TRBV28, the J call TRBJ1-2, with D hard to call. Trimming removed 11 bases from V and 2 bases from J, with 15 bases in between. The germline gives CDR1 MDHEN, CDR2 SYDVKM. The CDR3 loop spans 13 amino acids. CDR3 sequence reads: CAGKALRNYGYTF. Here the CDR3 DNA reads TGTGCCGGGAAGGCCCTTCGGAACTATGGCTACACCTTC.

V is TRBV7-8 and J is TRBJ2-3; the D gene is possibly TRBD1 (6 bases). V lost 3 bases to trimming and J lost 0 bases, with 13 bases between them. Germline V CDR1 and CDR2: SGHVS, FQNEAQ. The CDR3 covers 16 residues. The CDR3 DNA sequence: TGTGCCAGCAGCTTTGCAGGGGCTACTAGCACAGATACGCAGTATTTT. This sequence encodes CASSFAGATSTDTQYF.